Listed below are T cell receptor beta chains from one sample, sequenced in a study of blood T cell repertoires in COVID-19. Sequenced by immunoSEQ multiplex PCR; TCRdb stores in-frame clones only, minus some. The data hold around 170,000 clones, with around 88% observed a single time. What was sequenced was peripheral blood. These receptors all come from a woman younger than 45 with acute or convalescent COVID-19. CDR3s include the opening cysteine and the closing phenylalanine or tryptophan. Fields, in order: J gene, V gene, CDR3 protein.

TRBJ2-3 | TRBV11-2 | CASSLFLTSTDTQYF
TRBJ1-2 | TRBV5-6 | CASRLWQSNYGYTF
TRBJ1-2 | TRBV13 | CASSSGGALSNYGYTF
TRBJ1-1 | TRBV5-4 | CASSQDRGTEAFF
TRBJ2-1 | TRBV4-1 | CASSHSLERPSSYNEQFF
TRBJ1-5 | TRBV6-1 | CASSENRAHQPQHF
TRBJ1-1 | TRBV28 | CASSSVEAFF
TRBJ2-5 | TRBV3-1/TRBV3-2 | CASSQDGSRETQYF
TRBJ2-2 | TRBV9 | CASSRNGELFF
TRBJ1-3 | TRBV28 | CASSNSGSGNTIYF
TRBJ1-5 | TRBV3-1/TRBV3-2 | CASSQGLRGKNNQPQHF
TRBJ1-6 | TRBV10-3 | CAISETVGGDSPLHF
TRBJ2-4 | TRBV7-2 | CASSLIAGGPLNIQYF
TRBJ1-1 | TRBV20-1 | CSFVRQGKAFF
TRBJ2-2 | TRBV5-1 | CASSDPRRSITGELFF
TRBJ2-1 | TRBV15 | CATSRPSGSWRFF
TRBJ1-6 | TRBV3-1/TRBV3-2 | CASSQDTGSPLHF
TRBJ1-2 | TRBV20-1 | CSAHDRIGTF
TRBJ1-1 | TRBV30 | CAWSPRGIGGTEAFF
TRBJ2-7 | TRBV28 | CASSLWWDTYEQYF
TRBJ2-7 | TRBV5-4 | CASSLIGQPSYEQYF
TRBJ1-4 | TRBV5-1 | CATNRTGRYEKLFF
TRBJ2-5 | TRBV2 | CASTEGGETQYF
TRBJ2-3 | TRBV14 | CASSLTGLATQYF
TRBJ2-7 | TRBV10-1 | CASSEAQGLVNEQYF
TRBJ2-1 | TRBV10-3 | CAISESGDGEQFF
TRBJ2-2 | TRBV18 | CASSRTSYGGELFF
TRBJ2-1 | TRBV7-2 | CASSHRGNEQFF
TRBJ1-1 | TRBV10-3 | CAISDPKGAEAFF
TRBJ1-1 | TRBV28 | CASSSTSLTGFVAFF
TRBJ2-2 | TRBV5-1 | CASSLYLRQANTGELFF